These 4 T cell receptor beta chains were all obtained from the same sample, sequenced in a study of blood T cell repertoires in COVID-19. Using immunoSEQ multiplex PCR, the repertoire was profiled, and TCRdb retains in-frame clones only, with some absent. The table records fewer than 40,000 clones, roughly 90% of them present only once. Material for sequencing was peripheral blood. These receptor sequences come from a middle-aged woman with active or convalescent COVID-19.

The CDR3 is CATSDLRGTYSNQPQHF. For the CDR3, the DNA is TGTGCCACCAGTGATTTAAGGGGCACCTATAGCAATCAGCCCCAGCATTTT. The rearrangement joins TRBV24-1 to TRBJ1-5; D might be TRBD1 (5 bases). V shed 1 base and J shed 0 bases, with 12 bases lying between them. Germline V gene sequence: CDR1 KGHDR, CDR2 SFDVKD. This CDR3 region has 17 residues.

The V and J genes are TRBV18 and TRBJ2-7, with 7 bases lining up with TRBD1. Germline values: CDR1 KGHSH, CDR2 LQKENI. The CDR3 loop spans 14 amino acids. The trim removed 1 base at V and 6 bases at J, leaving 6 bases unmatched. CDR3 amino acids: CASSPLGQVREQYF. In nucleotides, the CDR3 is TGTGCCAGCTCACCACTCGGACAGGTACGCGAGCAGTACTTC.

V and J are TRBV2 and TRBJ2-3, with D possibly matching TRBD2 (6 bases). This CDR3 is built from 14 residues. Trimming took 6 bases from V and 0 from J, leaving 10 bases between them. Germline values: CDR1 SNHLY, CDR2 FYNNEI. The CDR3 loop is CASRRGPSTDTQYF. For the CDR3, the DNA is TGTGCCAGCAGGCGGGGACCTAGCACAGATACGCAGTATTTT.

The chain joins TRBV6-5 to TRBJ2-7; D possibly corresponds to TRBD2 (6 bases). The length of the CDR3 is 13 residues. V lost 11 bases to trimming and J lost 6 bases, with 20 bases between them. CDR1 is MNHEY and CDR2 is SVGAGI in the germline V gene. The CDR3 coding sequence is TGTGCCGCGAGGCGGGGCCGAGGGAGCGAGCAGTACTTC. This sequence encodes CAARRGRGSEQYF.